This paragraph covers one T cell receptor beta chain sequence. In the study's own analysis: Amplification from reference gene primers served as the basis for estimated nucleated cell counts. Generated by immunoSEQ multiplex PCR, the TCRdb table keeps only in-frame clones and is missing some. The D gene and trimming were derived from the DNA, and the V and J assignments and clone size from that table. This table holds approximately 160,000 clones, approximately 86% found once. The sample comes from a study of blood T cell repertoires in COVID-19. Whole-study context: Samples came from the United States, Italy and Spain, spanning acute and convalescent COVID-19. In each case, the material was cDNA or gDNA derived from T cells, B-cell-depleted T cells, or PBMCs.

There are 12 residues in the CDR3. Trimming took 6 bases from V and 14 from J; bases not matched to a gene: 11. This receptor was obtained from a man aged 50 to 60 with active or convalescent COVID-19. Source material: peripheral blood. The V call is TRBV12-3 or TRBV12-4, the J call TRBJ2-5; 8 bases are shared with TRBD2. CDR3 sequence reads: CASSRLGRALYF. In DNA form, the CDR3 reads TGTGCCAGCAGCCGCCTCGGGAGGGCGCTCTACTTC.